Below, 26 T cell receptor beta chains from the same sample are listed, as sequenced in a study of molecular identifiers for immune sequencing clone quantification. TCRdb reprocessed the PCR reads via MiXCR and lists one record per CDR3 protein. The sample has over 600,000 distinct CDR3 sequences, 15% to 20% seen once; the top ten hold 0.85%. The sample was naive CD8+ T cells from blood, with Jurkat cell RNA spiked in. The subset denotes: FACS-sorted CD8+CD4-CCR7+CD45RA+ naive T cells. Receptors originate from a human donor in good health. Some libraries in this study had Jurkat cell RNA spiked in.

This clonotype showed up many times. J is TRBJ2-7 and V is TRBV10-3; possibly TRBD2 for D (5 bases). Germline values: CDR1 ENHRY, CDR2 SYGVKD. This CDR3 is built from 15 residues. V lost 0 bases and J 0 bases, leaving 9 bases between the germline ends. In nucleotides, the CDR3 is TGTGCCATCAGTGAGTCTCCGGGATTCTCCTACGAGCAGTACTTC. This translates into CAISESPGFSYEQYF.

V is TRBV24-1 and J is TRBJ2-5, with D perhaps given as TRBD1 or TRBD2 (6 bases each). Trimming cost V 10 bases and J 0 bases, with 11 bases left between them. This CDR3 contains 13 residues. In germline, CDR1 is KGHDR, CDR2 SFDVKD. CDR3 in amino acids: CATQGGYQETQYF. DNA of the CDR3: TGTGCCACACAAGGGGGGTACCAAGAGACCCAGTACTTC.

This clonotype was recorded many times. The genes are TRBV4-1 and TRBJ2-7; weak D call: TRBD1 (6 bases). Trimming shortened V by 2 bases and J by 5 bases, and 10 bases separated the two germline ends. There are 13 residues in the CDR3. Per germline, CDR1 MGHRA and CDR2 YSYEKL. CDR3 amino acids: CASSQTRDNEQYF. The DNA of the CDR3 is TGCGCCAGCAGCCAAACCCGGGACAACGAGCAGTACTTC.

This clonotype showed up many times. The genes are TRBV5-1 and TRBJ2-7; 7 positions match TRBD1. CDR1 and CDR2 from the germline V gene are SGHRS and YFSETQ. Germline trimming cut 0 bases from V and 2 bases from J; bases unmatched to any gene: 5. This CDR3 is 15 amino acids long. In DNA form, the CDR3 reads TGCGCCAGCAGCTTGGACAGGGGCCCTCCCTACGAGCAGTACTTC. It is translated as CASSLDRGPPYEQYF.

This clonotype was detected many times. V and J are TRBV5-1 and TRBJ2-7, with D perhaps being TRBD1 or TRBD2 (5 bases each). The germline CDR1 and CDR2 sequences are SGHRS and YFSETQ. This CDR3 contains 15 residues. V was clipped by 3 bases and J by 5 bases, with 18 bases between them. Here the CDR3 DNA reads TGCGCCAGCAGCTGGAACGGGGTAGGGGCACACGAGCAGTACTTC. Encoded protein: CASSWNGVGAHEQYF.

The rearrangement links TRBV2 to TRBJ2-3; D gene unclear. This CDR3 comprises 16 residues. Germline assignment: CDR1 SNHLY and CDR2 FYNNEI. The ends were cut back, 5 bases at V and 2 bases at J, with 17 bases in the middle. CDR3 DNA sequence: TGTGCCAGCAGTCTAGTTCCCAGATGGAACACAGATACGCAGTATTTT. It specifies CASSLVPRWNTDTQYF. The full variable domain, rest sourced from reference TRBV2 and TRBJ2-3, is EPEVTQTPSHQVTQMGQEVILRCVPISNHLYFYWYRQILGQKVEFLVSFYNNEISEKSEIFDDQFSVERPDGSNFTLKIRSTKLEDSAMYFCASSLVPRWNTDTQYFGPGTRLTVL.

This clonotype has at least ten counts. This chain uses TRBV7-9 with TRBJ2-6; TRBD1 matches at 10 bases. Trimming cost V 4 bases and J 1 base; bases outside gene matches: 7. The germline V gene has CDR1 SEHNR and CDR2 FQNEAQ (reference sequence). The CDR3 is made up of 18 amino acids. The CDR3 DNA is TGTGCCAGCAGCTCGCCGACAGGGGGCAATTCTGGGGCCAACGTCCTGACTTTC. Amino acids: CASSSPTGGNSGANVLTF.

This clonotype was seen many times. The rearrangement joins TRBV7-8 to TRBJ2-2; D is unclear. V lost 4 bases and J 13 bases, leaving 19 bases between the germline ends. CDR1 is SGHVS and CDR2 is FQNEAQ in the germline V gene. This CDR3 is 14 amino acids long. The CDR3 is CASSYLVRAEGLFF. In nucleotides, the CDR3 is TGTGCCAGCAGCTACCTAGTACGGGCGGAAGGGCTGTTTTTT.

This clonotype was seen repeatedly, ten times or more. The chain has TRBV3-1 and TRBJ2-5; no reliable D call. This CDR3 comprises 15 residues. V was pared by 1 base and J by 0 bases, with 9 bases between. Germline V gene data show CDR1 as LGHDT and CDR2 as YNNKEL (reference sequence). In nucleotides, the CDR3 is TGTGCCAGCAGCCAAGGCCCGGCCGACCAAGAGACCCAGTACTTC. Its translation: CASSQGPADQETQYF.

This clonotype was found many times. V gene TRBV7-2 combines with J gene TRBJ2-5; D is undetermined. Deletions cut 1 base from V and 1 base from J, with 25 bases between. The CDR3 extends over 20 amino acids. Germline assignment: CDR1 SGHTA and CDR2 FQGNSA. CDR3 nucleotide sequence: TGTGCCAGCAGCTTAGATGCGTTCCTCGCCCAATCCAACATCCAAGAGACCCAGTACTTC. It yields the protein CASSLDAFLAQSNIQETQYF.

This clonotype was counted ten times or more. The chain couples TRBV20-1 to TRBJ2-4; no reliable D call. This CDR3 has 15 residues. Trimming removed 3 bases from V and 0 bases from J, with 12 bases in between. The germline V gene has CDR1 DFQATT and CDR2 SNEGSKA (reference sequence). CDR3 sequence reads: CSASDGFIAKNIQYF. CDR3 in DNA: TGCAGTGCTAGTGATGGGTTCATAGCCAAAAACATTCAGTACTTC.

The chain uses TRBV5-6 and TRBJ1-5; D perhaps matches TRBD1 (5 bases). CDR1 is SGHDT, CDR2 YYEEEE, per germline. V lost 1 base and J 2 bases, leaving 25 bases between the germline ends. The CDR3 is made up of 20 amino acids. The CDR3 nucleotides are TGTGCCAGCAGCTTGTCGCTTCGGGGGTCGAGTATCACTGGCAATCAGCCCCAGCATTTT. Translating it yields CASSLSLRGSSITGNQPQHF.

The genes are TRBV20-1 and TRBJ2-2, with D perhaps TRBD1 (5 bases). CDR3 length: 17 residues. Trimming took off 2 bases at V and 3 bases at J, with 19 bases between the two ends. Germline values: CDR1 DFQATT, CDR2 SNEGSKA (reference sequence). This CDR3 reads CSARILLTAKDTGELFF. CDR3 nucleotide sequence: TGCAGTGCTAGAATACTTTTGACAGCGAAAGACACCGGGGAGCTGTTTTTT.

This clonotype showed up many times. The rearrangement uses TRBV27 and TRBJ1-6; 9 nucleotides match TRBD1. Losses at the gene ends were 0 bases for V and 7 bases for J; bases not matched to a gene: 4. The CDR3 spans 16 residues. Germline V CDR1 and CDR2: MNHEY, SMNVEV (reference sequence). In DNA form, the CDR3 reads TGTGCCAGCAGTTTATCGTTCGGACAGGGGAATTCACCCCTCCACTTT. This sequence encodes CASSLSFGQGNSPLHF.

In regard to this clonotype: This may stem from a read error, because a much larger clone lies one nucleotide away. V and J are TRBV13 and TRBJ1-2; D not certain. Germline-derived CDR1 and CDR2 are PRHDT and FYEKMQ (reference sequence). Between the trimmed V and J ends, which lost 8 bases and 0 bases, there was a span of 22 bases. The CDR3 runs to 17 residues. Here the CDR3 DNA reads TGTGCCAGCGGCCCAACCCTGCCGGCCATAACTAACTATGGCTACACCTTC. Residues: CASGPTLPAITNYGYTF.

About this clonotype itself: At one end, the junction sequence differs from germline, possibly due to a read error. This chain links TRBV19 with TRBJ2-7; 7 positions agree with TRBD1. Germline V gives CDR1 LNHDA, CDR2 SQIVND (reference sequence). CDR3 length: 15 amino acids. The DNA for the CDR3 is TGTGCCAGTAGTATAACGGGAAGGGGGCCGTCCGAGCAGCACTTC. Translation gives CASSITGRGPSEQHF.

Concerning this clonotype: Just one base apart from a much larger clone, this may be a read error. V and J are TRBV4-3 and TRBJ1-1; 8 nucleotides line up with TRBD1. Germline lookup yields CDR1 LGHNA and CDR2 YSLEER. The CDR3 is 14 residues long. The CDR3 spells CASSQGSDRGVVSF. The CDR3, as DNA: TGCGCCAGCAGCCAAGGTAGCGACAGGGGAGTAGTTTCCTTT.

This clonotype was detected only once. This CDR3 fails to terminate in the conserved phenylalanine or tryptophan, so it likely reflects a read error. This chain's CDR3 is CASSLGQVYEQYL. The CDR3 nucleotides read TGTGCCAGCAGTTTAGGCCAGGTCTACGAGCAGTACCTC. The chain joins TRBV12-3 or TRBV12-4 to TRBJ2-7; no firm D call. This CDR3 region has 13 residues. V lost 1 base, J lost 3 bases, and 7 bases lay in between.

This clonotype was counted many times. The chain links TRBV6-1 to TRBJ2-7; D gene unclear. The CDR3 length is 17 residues. The V gene's germline CDR1 is MNHNS and CDR2 SASEGT. Trimming removed 2 bases at V and 6 bases at J, with 23 bases between. This chain's CDR3 is CASSEIPDTAKEGEQYF. The CDR3 region has the DNA TGTGCCAGCAGTGAAATCCCTGACACCGCGAAGGAAGGCGAGCAGTACTTC.

This clonotype was seen at least ten times. The chain uses TRBV7-2 and TRBJ2-7, with D maybe TRBD1 (6 bases). The CDR3 is 14 residues long. Germline values: CDR1 SGHTA, CDR2 FQGNSA. The V end was cut by 3 bases, the J end by 3 bases, with 12 bases between. In DNA form, the CDR3 reads TGTGCCAGCAGCTTGGGGACACAAGTCTACGAGCAGTACTTC. Protein product: CASSLGTQVYEQYF. Full variable domain (rest looked up from reference TRBV7-2 and TRBJ2-7): GAGVSQSPSNKVTEKGKDVELRCDPISGHTALYWYRQSLGQGLEFLIYFQGNSAPDKSGLPSDRFSAERTGGSVSTLTIQRTQQEDSAVYLCASSLGTQVYEQYFGPGTRLTVT.

This clonotype occurred many times. This sequence joins TRBV7-8 and TRBJ1-5, with D perhaps TRBD1 (5 bases). V lost 5 bases and J 1 base, leaving 12 bases between the germline ends. This CDR3 region has 15 residues. Germline V gene lookup returns CDR1 SGHVS and CDR2 FQNEAQ. CDR3 residues: CASSTRPGSNQPQHF. The CDR3 DNA sequence: TGTGCCAGCAGCACCCGGCCAGGGAGCAATCAGCCCCAGCATTTT.

This clonotype was seen many times. The V call is TRBV4-3, the J call TRBJ1-2; D perhaps matches TRBD1 (5 bases). Trimming pared 3 bases from V and 5 bases from J, leaving 16 bases between. Germline CDR1 reads LGHNA; CDR2 reads YSLEER. The CDR3 length is 15 residues. The CDR3 loop is CASSQEQETYYGYTF. In DNA form, the CDR3 reads TGCGCCAGCAGCCAGGAACAGGAAACTTATTATGGCTACACCTTC.

This clonotype was recorded at least ten times. The chain recombines TRBV3-1 with TRBJ2-2; 7 bases are a match to TRBD2. CDR1 LGHDT and CDR2 YNNKEL come from the germline V gene (reference sequence). The junction had 6 bases not matched to a gene; V was cut back by 3 bases and J by 5 bases. This CDR3 comprises 15 residues. The CDR3 region has the DNA TGTGCCAGCAGCCAGGCGGGGGAGAGGACCGGGGAGCTGTTTTTT. This translates into CASSQAGERTGELFF. Full variable domain (outside the CDR3, taken from reference TRBV3-1 and TRBJ2-2): DTAVSQTPKYLVTQMGNDKSIKCEQNLGHDTMYWYKQDSKKFLKIMFSYNNKELIINETVPNRFSPKSPDKAHLNLHINSLELGDSAVYFCASSQAGERTGELFFGEGSRLTVL.

This clonotype was detected many times. This chain uses TRBV4-1 with TRBJ2-7, with a possible D match to TRBD1 (6 bases). Germline-derived CDR1 and CDR2 are MGHRA and YSYEKL. The V and J ends lost 8 bases and 5 bases respectively, with 16 bases between them. The CDR3 runs to 13 residues. CDR3 amino acids: CASEGAGDHEQYF. CDR3 bases: TGCGCCAGCGAAGGAGCAGGGGACCACGAGCAGTACTTC.

The table lists this clonotype with many counts. The V call is TRBV20-1, the J call TRBJ1-2; the D is unclear. Germline CDR1 DFQATT, CDR2 SNEGSKA (reference sequence). V was cut by 5 bases and J by 4 bases, with 11 bases left in between. This CDR3 is built from 12 residues. This chain's CDR3 is CSALITSYGYTF. The CDR3 coding sequence is TGCAGTGCTTTAATCACCAGCTATGGCTACACCTTC.

The chain carries TRBV12-3 or TRBV12-4 and TRBJ1-1, with D hard to call. The CDR3 has 13 residues. Trimming stripped 6 bases from V and 7 bases from J, with 15 bases between. CDR3 coding DNA: TGTGCCAGCAGCGCCACCTGGGCGGGTGAAGCTTTCTTT. It encodes CASSATWAGEAFF.